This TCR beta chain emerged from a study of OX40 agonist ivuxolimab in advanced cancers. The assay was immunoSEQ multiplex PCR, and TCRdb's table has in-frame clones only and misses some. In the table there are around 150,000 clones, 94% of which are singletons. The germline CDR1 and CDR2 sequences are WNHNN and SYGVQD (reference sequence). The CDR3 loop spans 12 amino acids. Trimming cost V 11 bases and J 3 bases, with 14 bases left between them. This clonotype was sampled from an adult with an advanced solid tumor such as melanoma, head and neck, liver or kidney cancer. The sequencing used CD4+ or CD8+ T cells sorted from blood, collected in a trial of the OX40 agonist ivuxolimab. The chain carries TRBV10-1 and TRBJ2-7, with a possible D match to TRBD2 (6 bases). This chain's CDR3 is CARAAGSYEQYF. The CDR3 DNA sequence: TGCGCCCGGGCGGCGGGAAGCTACGAGCAGTACTTC.